Listed here are 23 T cell receptor beta chains from one sample, sequenced in a study of blood T cell repertoires in COVID-19. TCRdb's table, derived via immunoSEQ multiplex PCR, lists solely in-frame clones and lacks some. The repertoire holds 310,000 or so clones, with over 75% as singletons. What was sequenced was peripheral blood. These receptors were obtained from a woman in her 50s with active or convalescent COVID-19.

This chain uses TRBV7-9 with TRBJ1-4; 8 bases map to TRBD1. This CDR3 has 15 amino acids. Germline CDR1 SEHNR, CDR2 FQNEAQ (reference sequence). J lost 3 bases, V lost 3 bases, and 3 bases had no gene match. The CDR3 protein is CASSLGTGPNEKLFF. CDR3 sequence (DNA): TGTGCCAGCAGCTTGGGGACAGGCCCTAATGAAAAACTGTTTTTT.

The gene calls are TRBV30 and TRBJ1-2, with TRBD1 matching 7 bases. Germline trimming cut 6 bases from V and 6 bases from J; bases unmatched to any gene: 7. CDR1 is GTSNPN and CDR2 is SVGIG in the germline V gene (reference sequence). The CDR3 runs to 12 residues. In DNA form, the CDR3 reads TGTGCCTGCTCACAGGGGCATGATGGCTACACCTTC. This gives the protein CACSQGHDGYTF.

On this clone: Within the sample, other DNA sequences also encode this same CDR3. J is TRBJ2-7 and V is TRBV28; 9 nucleotides line up with TRBD1. The V gene end was trimmed by 5 bases and the J gene end by 4 bases; junction bases not matched to a gene: 6. The CDR3 is 14 amino acids. Germline V lookup: CDR1 MDHEN, CDR2 SYDVKM. The CDR3 spells CASSPGTGRYEQYF. The DNA of the CDR3 is TGTGCCAGCAGTCCTGGGACAGGGAGGTACGAGCAGTACTTC.

The chain employs TRBV28 and TRBJ1-1; unclear D gene. Trimming took 3 bases from V and 0 from J, leaving 11 bases between them. The CDR3 is 15 residues long. The germline gives CDR1 MDHEN, CDR2 SYDVKM. The CDR3: CASSFGATLNTEAFF. The CDR3 coding sequence is TGTGCCAGCAGTTTCGGTGCCACCCTGAACACTGAAGCTTTCTTT.

Only a few counts were recorded for this clone. This chain links TRBV9 with TRBJ1-5, with 9 bases lining up with TRBD1. This CDR3 region has 18 residues. J lost 2 bases, V lost 4 bases, and 13 bases had no gene match. Germline assignment: CDR1 SGDLS and CDR2 YYNGEE. CDR3 region: CASSSCPRDRVGNQPQHF. The CDR3 coding sequence is TGTGCCAGCAGCTCCTGCCCCCGGGACAGGGTGGGCAATCAGCCCCAGCATTTT.

This clone was found once. V and J are TRBV14 and TRBJ1-1; 8 bases are a match to TRBD1. The length of the CDR3 is 14 residues. CDR1 is SGHDN and CDR2 is FVKESK in the germline V gene. The V gene end was trimmed by 9 bases and the J gene end by 0 bases; junction bases not matched to a gene: 6. The CDR3 sequence is CASTGGSLNTEAFF. The CDR3 DNA is TGTGCCAGTACAGGGGGGTCCTTGAACACTGAAGCTTTCTTT. Combining the CDR3 with reference TRBV14 and TRBJ1-1 gives the whole variable domain EAGVTQFPSHSVIEKGQTVTLRCDPISGHDNLYWYRRVMGKEIKFLLHFVKESKQDESGMPNNRFLAERTGGTYSTLKVQPAELEDSGVYFCASTGGSLNTEAFFGQGTRLTVV.

The chain joins TRBV7-9 to TRBJ1-2, with 8 bases aligning to TRBD1. This CDR3 contains 14 residues. CDR1 and CDR2 from the germline V gene are SEHNR and FQNEAQ (reference sequence). V trimming: 5 bases; J trimming: 2 bases; junction bases outside the gene matches: 4. The CDR3 coding sequence is TGTGCCAGCAGCGAGGACAGGGTGAACTATGGCTACACCTTC. Translation: CASSEDRVNYGYTF.

This rearrangement joins TRBV9 to TRBJ1-2; 9 bases align to TRBD1. J was trimmed by 3 bases and V by 2 bases; bases with no gene match: 5. The CDR3 is made up of 15 amino acids. Germline assignment: CDR1 SGDLS and CDR2 YYNGEE. The CDR3 spells CASSVRDRDHYGYTF. As DNA, the CDR3 is TGTGCCAGCAGCGTCCGGGACAGGGATCACTATGGCTACACCTTC.

The chain recombines TRBV25-1 with TRBJ1-2, with TRBD1 as a possible D gene (5 bases). The length of the CDR3 is 14 residues. Trimming pared 5 bases from V and 0 bases from J, leaving 10 bases between. Germline CDR1 MGHDK, CDR2 SYGVNS. The CDR3 DNA sequence: TGTGCCAGCAGTTTGGGAGGGGCTAACTATGGCTACACCTTC. Translated, it gives CASSLGGANYGYTF.

The rearrangement joins TRBV5-1 to TRBJ2-5; 7 bases map to TRBD1. V gave up 4 bases and J gave up 4 bases; unmatched junction bases: 13. CDR3 length equals 16 residues. CDR1 SGHRS and CDR2 YFSETQ come from the germline V gene. The CDR3 DNA reads TGCGCCAGCAGCCCGACAGGGAATATGATACCAGAGACCCAGTACTTC. Translation gives CASSPTGNMIPETQYF.

This clone was picked up one time. This chain uses TRBV19 with TRBJ2-7; D remains ambiguous. The CDR3 consists of 13 residues. Germline CDR1 reads LNHDA; CDR2 reads SQIVND (reference sequence). The V end lost 3 bases, the J end lost 2 bases, and 8 bases lay between the germline ends. As DNA, the CDR3 is TGTGCCAGTAGTATGCCTCAGACCTACGAGCAGTACTTC. This sequence encodes CASSMPQTYEQYF.

The V gene is TRBV5-4, the J gene TRBJ2-1; TRBD1 aligns across 8 bases. CDR1 and CDR2 (germline): SGHNT, YYREEE (reference sequence). The CDR3 consists of 14 residues. V dropped 4 bases and J dropped 4; count of bases not matched to a gene: 4. CDR3: CASSRTGIYNEQFF. CDR3 sequence (DNA): TGTGCCAGCAGCCGGACAGGGATTTACAATGAGCAGTTCTTC.

This chain connects TRBV10-3 to TRBJ1-1; 7 nucleotides agree with TRBD1. CDR3 length: 15 amino acids. Germline V CDR1 and CDR2: ENHRY, SYGVKD. Trimming at V came to 3 bases and at J to 1 base, leaving 5 bases not matched to a gene. CDR3 protein: CAISDSRGTNTEAFF. CDR3 DNA sequence: TGTGCCATCAGTGATTCCAGGGGGACGAACACTGAAGCTTTCTTT.

V and J are TRBV15 and TRBJ2-1; TRBD2 agrees at 8 bases. CDR1 is LNHNV and CDR2 is YYDKDF in the germline V gene (reference sequence). CDR3 length: 15 residues. J lost 6 bases, V lost 1 base, and 5 bases had no gene match. The CDR3 loop is CATSRAEAGANEQFF. The CDR3 DNA is TGTGCCACCAGCAGAGCGGAAGCGGGAGCCAATGAGCAGTTCTTC.

J is TRBJ1-5 and V is TRBV7-8; 7 positions match TRBD1. The CDR3 contains 15 residues. Looked up from germline, CDR1 is SGHVS and CDR2 is FQNEAQ. Trimming at V came to 5 bases and at J to 4 bases, leaving 8 bases not matched to a gene. Here the CDR3 reads CASSTRDRSNQPQHF. The CDR3 bases are TGTGCCAGCAGCACAAGGGACAGAAGTAATCAGCCCCAGCATTTT. Complete variable domain (other parts from reference TRBV7-8 and TRBJ1-5): GAGVSQSPRYKVAKRGQDVALRCDPISGHVSLFWYQQALGQGPEFLTYFQNEAQLDKSGLPSDRFFAERPEGSVSTLKIQRTQQEDSAVYLCASSTRDRSNQPQHFGDGTRLSIL.

Of note for this clone: In the same sample, other DNA sequences code for this CDR3. V usage is TRBV7-2 and J usage is TRBJ2-7; 8 nucleotides align to TRBD1. V trimming: 1 base; J trimming: 3 bases; junction bases outside the gene matches: 2. The length of the CDR3 is 14 residues. Germline lookup yields CDR1 SGHTA and CDR2 FQGNSA. CDR3 loop: CASSLGQGNYEQYF. CDR3 DNA: TGTGCCAGCAGCTTAGGACAGGGGAACTACGAGCAGTACTTC.

The chain recombines TRBV19 with TRBJ2-7, with 8 bases matching TRBD1. This CDR3 is built from 15 residues. V shed 3 bases, J shed 4 bases, and the junction held 8 bases outside the gene matches. CDR1 LNHDA and CDR2 SQIVND come from the germline V gene (reference sequence). CDR3 residues: CASSIAAGGIYEQYF. The CDR3, as DNA: TGTGCCAGTAGTATTGCGGCAGGGGGCATTTACGAGCAGTACTTC. The entire variable domain, with the rest obtained from reference TRBV19 and TRBJ2-7, is as follows: DGGITQSPKYLFRKEGQNVTLSCEQNLNHDAMYWYRQDPGQGLRLIYYSQIVNDFQKGDIAEGYSVSREKKESFPLTVTSAQKNPTAFYLCASSIAAGGIYEQYFGPGTRLTVT.

This clone showed up just once. V usage is TRBV18 and J usage is TRBJ2-1; D possibly corresponds to TRBD2 (9 bases). The CDR3 contains 20 residues. The V gene's germline CDR1 is KGHSH and CDR2 LQKENI. Trimming stripped 0 bases from V and 8 bases from J, with 29 bases between. CDR3 coding DNA: TGTGCCAGCTCACCACCGAACAGGGGGATAGCGGGAGCCCGTTGGGATGAGCAGTTCTTC. It encodes CASSPPNRGIAGARWDEQFF.

J is TRBJ2-5 and V is TRBV18; a weak D match, TRBD2 (5 bases). Germline V gene lookup returns CDR1 KGHSH and CDR2 LQKENI. The CDR3 has 14 amino acids. Between the trimmed V and J ends, which lost 3 bases and 5 bases, there was a span of 13 bases. The CDR3 coding sequence is TGTGCCAGCTCACCCCGGGATTCCGGGGAGACCCAGTACTTC. The encoded protein is CASSPRDSGETQYF.

The rearrangement uses TRBV19 and TRBJ1-1, with a weak D call TRBD1 (5 bases). Trimming removed 8 bases at V and 1 base at J, with 11 bases between. Looked up from germline, CDR1 is LNHDA and CDR2 is SQIVND (reference sequence). The CDR3 totals 13 residues. The chain's CDR3 is CASRFGGNTEAFF. The DNA for the CDR3 is TGTGCCAGTCGATTCGGGGGGAACACTGAAGCTTTCTTT.

The CDR3 loop is CASSPPGGRSGNTIYF. The CDR3 bases are TGTGCCAGCAGCCCACCGGGGGGCCGGAGTGGAAACACCATATATTTT. The rearrangement links TRBV5-5 to TRBJ1-3; a possible D gene is TRBD1 (6 bases). Trimming stripped 4 bases from V and 3 bases from J, with 17 bases between. This CDR3 comprises 16 residues. The germline V gene has CDR1 SGHKS and CDR2 YYEKEE (reference sequence).

V usage is TRBV12-5 and J usage is TRBJ2-7; 7 positions agree with TRBD1. V lost 3 bases, J lost 4 bases, and 9 bases stayed unmatched. The CDR3 is 15 amino acids. The V gene's germline CDR1 is LGHNT and CDR2 FRNRAP. CDR3 nucleotides: TGTGCTAGTGGTTTTGGGACAGATAGTTTTTACGAGCAGTACTTC. Protein sequence: CASGFGTDSFYEQYF.

CDR3 in DNA: TGTGCCAGCAGCCCTCTCATTCTCCGTAGCTCCTACGAGCAGTACTTC. The encoded protein is CASSPLILRSSYEQYF. J is TRBJ2-7 and V is TRBV6-2 or TRBV6-3; D uncertain. This CDR3 spans 16 amino acids. The germline CDR1 and CDR2 sequences are MNHEY and SVGEGT. V was trimmed by 6 bases and J by 0 bases, leaving 18 bases between them.